The entry below describes one TCR beta chain. The data originate from a study of blood T cell repertoires in COVID-19. As for the study in general: Nucleic acid was either cDNA or gDNA, and it came from T cells, B-cell-depleted T cells, or PBMCs.

Clones were sequenced by immunoSEQ multiplex PCR, and TCRdb holds only the in-frame ones, with some missing. The sample lists about 440,000 clones; roughly nine tenths were seen once. CDR3 length equals 14 residues. V lost 5 bases, J lost 4 bases, and 6 bases stayed unmatched. Germline CDR1 and CDR2: SGHVS and FQNEAQ. This receptor was taken from a woman aged 18-29 years with acute COVID-19. The chain employs TRBV7-8 and TRBJ1-2; 8 positions agree with TRBD1. The source material was PBMCs or T cells enriched from blood (not recorded which). For the CDR3, the DNA is TGTGCCAGCAGCGGAGCCGGGACAGGCTATGGCTACACCTTC. Its translation is CASSGAGTGYGYTF. The full variable domain, its missing parts supplied by reference TRBV7-8 and TRBJ1-2, is GAGVSQSPRYKVAKRGQDVALRCDPISGHVSLFWYQQALGQGPEFLTYFQNEAQLDKSGLPSDRFFAERPEGSVSTLKIQRTQQEDSAVYLCASSGAGTGYGYTFGSGTRLTVV.